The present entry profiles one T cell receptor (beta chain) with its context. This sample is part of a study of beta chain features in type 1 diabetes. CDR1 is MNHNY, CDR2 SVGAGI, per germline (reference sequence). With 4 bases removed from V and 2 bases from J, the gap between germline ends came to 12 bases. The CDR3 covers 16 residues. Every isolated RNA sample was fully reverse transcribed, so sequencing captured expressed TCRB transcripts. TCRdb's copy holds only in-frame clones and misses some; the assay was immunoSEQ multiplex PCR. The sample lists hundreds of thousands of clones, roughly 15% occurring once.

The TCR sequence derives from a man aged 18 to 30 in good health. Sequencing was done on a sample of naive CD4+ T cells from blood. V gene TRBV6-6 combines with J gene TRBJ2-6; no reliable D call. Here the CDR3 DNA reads TGTGCCAGCAGTTTGCGCGGTATCGCTGGGGCCAACGTCCTGACTTTC. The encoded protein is CASSLRGIAGANVLTF.